This T cell receptor beta chain was identified in a study of cytomegalovirus exposure and HLA in healthy donors. Overall study: Ancestry clustering placed about 86% of approximately 370 genotyped donors in the Caucasian-associated cluster. The study, taken as a whole, reports: A list of 150 or so TCR beta chains associated with cytomegalovirus was given.

This CDR3 comprises 14 residues. Losses at the gene ends were 4 bases for V and 4 bases for J; bases not matched to a gene: 1. Germline loops: CDR1 PRHDT, CDR2 FYEKMQ (reference sequence). The primer mix had 60 Vbeta and 13 Jbeta primers. TCRdb's table, derived via immunoSEQ multiplex PCR, lists solely in-frame clones and lacks some. The table records roughly 110,000 clones, around 83% of them present only once. With regard to this clone: Antigen: not known.

The sample consisted of PBMCs. This rearrangement joins TRBV13 to TRBJ1-6, with TRBD1 matching over 7 bases. This receptor was taken from a man in his thirties or forties in good health and CMV-seropositive. CDR3 sequence reads: CASSSGQYNSPLHF. Here the CDR3 DNA reads TGTGCCAGCAGCTCGGGACAGTATAATTCACCCCTCCACTTT.